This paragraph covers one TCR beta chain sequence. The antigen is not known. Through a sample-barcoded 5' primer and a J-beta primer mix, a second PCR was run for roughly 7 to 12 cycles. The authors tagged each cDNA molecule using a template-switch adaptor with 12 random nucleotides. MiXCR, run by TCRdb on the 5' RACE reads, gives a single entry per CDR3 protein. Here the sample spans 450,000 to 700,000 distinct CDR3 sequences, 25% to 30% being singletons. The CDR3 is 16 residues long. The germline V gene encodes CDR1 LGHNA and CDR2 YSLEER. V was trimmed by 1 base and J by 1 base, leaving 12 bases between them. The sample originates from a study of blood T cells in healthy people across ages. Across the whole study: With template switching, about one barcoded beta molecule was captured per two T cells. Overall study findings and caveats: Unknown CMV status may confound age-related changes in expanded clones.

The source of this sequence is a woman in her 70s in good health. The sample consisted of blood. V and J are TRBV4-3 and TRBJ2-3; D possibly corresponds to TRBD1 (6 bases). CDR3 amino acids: CASSQARRQGTDTQYF. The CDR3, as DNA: TGCGCCAGCAGCCAAGCGAGAAGACAGGGCACAGATACGCAGTATTTT.